One sample yielded the 25 T cell receptor beta chains listed below, sequenced in a study of cytomegalovirus exposure and HLA in healthy donors. The primer mix had 60 Vbeta and 13 Jbeta primers. Assay: immunoSEQ multiplex PCR; the TCRdb copy retains only in-frame clones and omits some. The table has 210,000 or so clones, around 87% seen once. The source material was PBMCs. The source is a man in his thirties or forties in good health and CMV-seronegative.

This clone was seen a single time. The chain carries TRBV30 and TRBJ2-5; no clear D. Germline-derived CDR1 and CDR2 are GTSNPN and SVGIG (reference sequence). The CDR3 is made up of 13 amino acids. V was shortened by 0 bases and J by 4 bases, with 9 bases between the two germline ends. The CDR3 sequence: CAWSVAGIETQYF. CDR3 DNA: TGTGCCTGGAGTGTAGCAGGTATAGAGACCCAGTACTTC.

The CDR3 reads CARSLEYGTGDGYTF. The CDR3 DNA reads as TGTGCCAGAAGCTTGGAATACGGGACAGGGGATGGCTACACCTTC. The chain couples TRBV5-3 to TRBJ1-2, with 10 bases aligning to TRBD1. TRBV5-3 is marked as an open reading frame, function uncertain. The CDR3 consists of 15 residues. The ends lost 0 bases at V and 6 bases at J; junction bases unmatched: 5.

V is TRBV5-6 and J is TRBJ2-7, with 7 bases aligning to TRBD1. The V gene end was trimmed by 3 bases and the J gene end by 1 base; junction bases not matched to a gene: 13. Germline V gives CDR1 SGHDT, CDR2 YYEEEE. The length of the CDR3 is 17 residues. The CDR3 DNA reads TGTGCCAGCAGCTCACAGCGACAGGGCAAGCTTTCCTACGAGCAGTACTTC. As protein: CASSSQRQGKLSYEQYF.

The chain is built from TRBV15 and TRBJ1-5; perhaps TRBD1 as D (6 bases). In germline, CDR1 is LNHNV, CDR2 YYDKDF (reference sequence). The CDR3 consists of 18 residues. V lost 4 bases and J 1 base, leaving 20 bases between the germline ends. The CDR3 DNA reads TGTGCCACCAGCAACCGGGACATCCGGGCCTACAGCAATCAGCCCCAGCATTTT. Encoded protein: CATSNRDIRAYSNQPQHF.

As concerns this clone: Different DNA sequences within this sample yield the same CDR3. The CDR3 sequence is CVSGTGSSPLHF. DNA for the CDR3: TGTGTCTCAGGGACAGGGAGCTCACCCCTCCACTTT. The chain uses TRBV28 and TRBJ1-6, with 9 bases lining up with TRBD1. The CDR3 runs to 12 residues. CDR1 and CDR2 from the germline V gene are MDHEN and SYDVKM. The complete variable domain, with remaining parts taken from reference TRBV28 and TRBJ1-6, reads DVKVTQSSRYLVKRTGEKVFLECVQDMDHENMFWYRQDPGLGLRLIYFSYDVKMKEKGDIPEGYSVSREKKERFSLILESASTNQTSMYLCVSGTGSSPLHFGNGTRLTVT.

The V gene is TRBV29-1, the J gene TRBJ2-5, with D possibly TRBD2 on 6 matching bases. The V end was cut by 8 bases, the J end by 5 bases, with 12 bases between. The CDR3 is 11 amino acids. Germline values: CDR1 SQVTM, CDR2 ANQGSEA. DNA of the CDR3: TGCAGCCCCGCGGGATACGAGACCCAGTACTTC. Translation gives CSPAGYETQYF.

The chain joins TRBV28 to TRBJ1-1; a possible D gene is TRBD1 (5 bases). Germline V lookup: CDR1 MDHEN, CDR2 SYDVKM. The CDR3 is 12 residues long. Trimming cost V 9 bases and J 5 bases, with 13 bases left between them. CDR3 DNA sequence: TGTGCCAGTCACGGGGGAGGGACTGAAGCTTTCTTT. Protein: CASHGGGTEAFF.

The rearrangement joins TRBV7-9 to TRBJ1-1; D unclear. The CDR3 has 15 amino acids. Germline assignment: CDR1 SEHNR and CDR2 FQNEAQ (reference sequence). The germline V and J ends were trimmed by 1 base and 1 base, with 10 bases remaining between them. As DNA, the CDR3 is TGTGCCAGCAGCTTAGGACACATAGGGAACACTGAAGCTTTCTTT. It yields the protein CASSLGHIGNTEAFF.

CDR3 nucleotide sequence: TGTGCCAGCAGTTTAGGGAGACAGGTCTATGGCTACACCTTC. This codes for CASSLGRQVYGYTF. V usage is TRBV28 and J usage is TRBJ1-2, with D perhaps matching TRBD1 (6 bases). V lost 2 bases and J 4 bases, leaving 11 bases between the germline ends. Germline V gene sequence: CDR1 MDHEN, CDR2 SYDVKM. The CDR3 consists of 14 residues.

The genes are TRBV5-4 and TRBJ2-3; 12 positions agree with TRBD1. V trimming: 4 bases; J trimming: 4 bases; junction bases outside the gene matches: 7. CDR1 is SGHNT, CDR2 YYREEE, per germline (reference sequence). The CDR3 length is 16 residues. The CDR3, as DNA: TGTGCCAGCAGCCCCTCCGGGACAGGGGGCGCAGATACGCAGTATTTT. It encodes CASSPSGTGGADTQYF.

V usage is TRBV27 and J usage is TRBJ2-5, with TRBD2 matching 8 bases. This CDR3 has 16 residues. The ends lost 0 bases at V and 4 bases at J; junction bases unmatched: 7. Germline lookup yields CDR1 MNHEY and CDR2 SMNVEV (reference sequence). The CDR3 is CASSLSTGAGGETQYF. DNA for the CDR3: TGTGCCAGCAGTTTATCGACCGGGGCGGGGGGAGAGACCCAGTACTTC.

This clone was found a few times. The chain combines TRBV6-5 with TRBJ1-4; D uncertain. The CDR3 covers 12 residues. Germline V CDR1 and CDR2: MNHEY, SVGAGI. The V end lost 5 bases, the J end lost 5 bases, and 6 bases lay between the germline ends. The CDR3 DNA reads TGTGCCAGCAGTCGAACAAATGAAAAACTGTTTTTT. Amino acids: CASSRTNEKLFF.

The rearrangement uses TRBV2 and TRBJ1-2; D unclear. Deletions cut 1 base from V and 4 bases from J, with 7 bases between. Germline loops: CDR1 SNHLY, CDR2 FYNNEI. The CDR3 covers 13 residues. CDR3 nucleotides: TGTGCCAGCAGTGAAGACAGAGCCTATGGCTACACCTTC. Amino acid sequence: CASSEDRAYGYTF. The whole variable domain, filled in from reference TRBV2 and TRBJ1-2, reads EPEVTQTPSHQVTQMGQEVILRCVPISNHLYFYWYRQILGQKVEFLVSFYNNEISEKSEIFDDQFSVERPDGSNFTLKIRSTKLEDSAMYFCASSEDRAYGYTFGSGTRLTVV.

The J gene is TRBJ1-5, the V gene TRBV30, with a tentative D call TRBD1 (6 bases). Trimming removed 7 bases from V and 5 bases from J, with 15 bases in between. The CDR3 consists of 13 residues. Germline V gene data show CDR1 as GTSNPN and CDR2 as SVGIG (reference sequence). The CDR3 nucleotides read TGTGCCTTTGGACAGTCGAGGGATCAGCCCCAGCATTTT. This codes for CAFGQSRDQPQHF.

This chain joins TRBV18 and TRBJ1-2; 8 nucleotides align to TRBD1. Looked up from germline, CDR1 is KGHSH and CDR2 is LQKENI. The junction had 9 bases not matched to a gene; V was cut back by 4 bases and J by 2 bases. This CDR3 spans 16 amino acids. In nucleotides, the CDR3 is TGTGCCAGCTCACGCTTGGACAGGGTCCTCAACTATGGCTACACCTTC. Translated, it gives CASSRLDRVLNYGYTF.

The chain uses TRBV19 and TRBJ2-7; D is possibly TRBD1 (6 bases). The V end lost 6 bases, the J end lost 3 bases, and 18 bases lay between the germline ends. The CDR3 sequence is 15 residues long. CDR1 is LNHDA, CDR2 SQIVND, per germline (reference sequence). The CDR3 here is CASRSRGSSLYEQYF. The DNA of the CDR3 is TGTGCCAGTAGATCCAGGGGTTCTTCCCTCTACGAGCAGTACTTC.

The V and J genes are TRBV4-2 and TRBJ1-5, with D possibly being TRBD1 (5 bases). CDR1 and CDR2 (germline): LGHNA, YNFKEQ. There are 17 residues in the CDR3. V was trimmed by 1 base and J by 2 bases, leaving 15 bases between them. CDR3 coding DNA: TGTGCCAGCAGCCAAGCATTGGGGGGGTTCGGCAATCAGCCCCAGCATTTT. It is translated as CASSQALGGFGNQPQHF.

The chain couples TRBV18 to TRBJ2-7; the match to TRBD2 covers 12 bases. J gave up 7 bases and V 2 bases, and 0 bases lay outside the gene matches. There are 13 residues in the CDR3. Germline CDR1 KGHSH, CDR2 LQKENI. This chain's CDR3 is CASSPGLAGEQYF. CDR3 in DNA: TGTGCCAGCTCACCAGGACTAGCGGGGGAGCAGTACTTC.

This chain connects TRBV28 to TRBJ2-4; weak D call: TRBD1 (5 bases). The CDR3 is 14 amino acids. V was trimmed by 2 bases and J by 0 bases, leaving 5 bases between them. The germline V gene has CDR1 MDHEN and CDR2 SYDVKM. This chain's CDR3 is CASSLQGAKNIQYF. CDR3 DNA: TGTGCCAGCAGTTTACAGGGAGCCAAAAACATTCAGTACTTC.

This CDR3 reads CASSIRSGRQGKNTEAFF. CDR3 nucleotides: TGTGCCAGTAGTATTAGATCGGGGCGACAGGGGAAGAACACTGAAGCTTTCTTT. V usage is TRBV19 and J usage is TRBJ1-1; 8 nucleotides line up with TRBD1. The V segment lost 3 bases and the J segment 1 base; nucleotides outside the gene matches: 13. Germline-derived CDR1 and CDR2 are LNHDA and SQIVND (reference sequence). The CDR3 length is 18 residues.

The chain joins TRBV5-4 to TRBJ1-1; no clear D gene. Trimming pared 0 bases from V and 4 bases from J, leaving 10 bases between. The CDR3 runs to 14 residues. Germline loops: CDR1 SGHNT, CDR2 YYREEE (reference sequence). The CDR3 sequence: CASSLDRSVTEAFF. In DNA, the CDR3 is TGTGCCAGCAGCTTGGACAGATCCGTCACTGAAGCTTTCTTT. Full variable domain (outside the CDR3, taken from reference TRBV5-4 and TRBJ1-1): ETGVTQSPTHLIKTRGQQVTLRCSSQSGHNTVSWYQQALGQGPQFIFQYYREEENGRGNFPPRFSGLQFPNYSSELNVNALELDDSALYLCASSLDRSVTEAFFGQGTRLTVV.

This sequence joins TRBV4-1 and TRBJ2-7; a weak D match, TRBD1 (6 bases). This CDR3 has 15 residues. The V and J ends lost 1 base and 4 bases respectively, with 14 bases between them. Germline loops: CDR1 MGHRA, CDR2 YSYEKL. The CDR3 nucleotides are TGCGCCAGCAGCCAAGGACCTGGACAGCCGTACGAGCAGTACTTC. Protein sequence: CASSQGPGQPYEQYF.

The chain uses TRBV10-3 and TRBJ2-7; D ambiguous. The CDR3 is 14 residues long. V shed 0 bases and J shed 2 bases, with 8 bases lying between them. CDR1 and CDR2 from the germline V gene are ENHRY and SYGVKD. For the CDR3, the DNA is TGTGCCATCAGTGAGTCGTGGCGGACCTACGAGCAGTACTTC. Translation: CAISESWRTYEQYF.

In this sample, this clone turned up once. This chain joins TRBV7-2 and TRBJ2-7; 8 nucleotides agree with TRBD1. V shed 5 bases, J shed 4 bases, and the junction held 7 bases outside the gene matches. The CDR3 runs to 14 residues. CDR1 is SGHTA, CDR2 FQGNSA, per germline. The CDR3 DNA sequence: TGTGCCAGCAGCGCACGACAGGGGAGGTACGAGCAGTACTTC. Amino acids: CASSARQGRYEQYF.

This clone showed up just a few times. The chain has TRBV6-5 and TRBJ1-3, with D perhaps matching TRBD1 (6 bases). Germline lookup yields CDR1 MNHEY and CDR2 SVGAGI. Trimming pared 0 bases from V and 4 bases from J, leaving 13 bases between. The CDR3 spans 16 residues. CDR3 protein: CASSYSFGRGGNTIYF. For the CDR3, the DNA is TGTGCCAGCAGTTACTCCTTCGGCAGGGGAGGAAACACCATATATTTT.